This TCR beta chain derives from a study of blood T cell repertoires in COVID-19. Germline CDR1 and CDR2: SGHRS and YFSETQ. Trimming removed 0 bases from V and 2 bases from J, with 13 bases in between. This CDR3 is 16 amino acids long. This clone was seen only once. Clones were sequenced by immunoSEQ multiplex PCR, and TCRdb holds only the in-frame ones, with some missing. The sample records some 290,000 clones, 83% being singletons. Sequencing used peripheral blood. J is TRBJ2-3 and V is TRBV5-1; D remains unclear. This TCR came from a man in his sixties who had recovered from COVID-19. The CDR3 loop is CASSLAAPTDTDTQYF. CDR3 sequence (DNA): TGCGCCAGCAGCTTGGCGGCACCCACAGACACAGATACGCAGTATTTT.